These 26 T cell receptor beta chains were sequenced from one sample in a study of T-cell memory formation after mild COVID-19. From the 5' RACE reads, TCRdb called clonotypes with MiXCR, one entry per CDR3 protein. The data hold 110,000 to 150,000 distinct CDR3 sequences, with around 15% observed a single time. Sequencing was performed on PBMCs or a T cell subset sorted from them (not recorded which). The receptors derive from an adult woman who had mild COVID-19 (a few samples of this study predate the infection). Cell type and time point are not known.

The chain links TRBV20-1 to TRBJ2-7; perhaps D is TRBD1 or TRBD2 (5 bases each). CDR3 size: 13 residues. Looked up from germline, CDR1 is DFQATT and CDR2 is SNEGSKA (reference sequence). The V gene lost 3 bases and the J gene lost 3 bases, with 12 bases spanning the gap. The CDR3 DNA sequence: TGCAGTGCTAGGCAGCCGGGGCTCTACGAGCAGTACTTC. Translated: CSARQPGLYEQYF.

This clonotype has a handful of counts. The chain uses TRBV12-3 or TRBV12-4 and TRBJ1-5, with D unresolved. There are 16 residues in the CDR3. V was cut by 3 bases and J by 4 bases, with 16 bases left in between. CDR3 region: CASSFKTPGGNQPQHF. For the CDR3, the DNA is TGTGCCAGCAGTTTTAAGACCCCTGGAGGGAATCAGCCCCAGCATTTT.

DNA for the CDR3: TGTGCCTGGAGCGGCGGAGGGGCCGGCAATCAGCCCCAGCATTTT. Protein: CAWSGGGAGNQPQHF. This chain joins TRBV30 and TRBJ1-5; D possibly corresponds to TRBD1 (5 bases). Trimming shortened V by 3 bases and J by 2 bases, and 14 bases separated the two germline ends. The CDR3 loop spans 15 amino acids. Germline V CDR1 and CDR2: GTSNPN, SVGIG (reference sequence).

This clonotype has just a few counts. The chain joins TRBV4-2 to TRBJ2-7; possible D gene TRBD2, 6 bases. V was cut by 3 bases and J by 3 bases, with 18 bases left in between. CDR3 size: 16 residues. Germline V CDR1 and CDR2: LGHNA, YNFKEQ. Here the CDR3 DNA reads TGTGCCAGCAGCCAGTCAAGGTCCGCGCGGGGCTACGAGCAGTACTTC. Protein product: CASSQSRSARGYEQYF.

This clonotype came up many times. The V and J genes are TRBV3-1 and TRBJ2-1, with 14 bases aligning to TRBD2. CDR3 length equals 17 residues. Trimming cost V 10 bases and J 5 bases; bases outside gene matches: 13. Germline V gives CDR1 LGHDT, CDR2 YNNKEL (reference sequence). The CDR3 loop reads CATRRAGLAGEDNEQFF. CDR3 nucleotide sequence: TGTGCCACCCGCCGCGCGGGACTAGCGGGAGAAGACAATGAGCAGTTCTTC.

This clonotype has just a few counts. This chain connects TRBV7-9 to TRBJ2-3; D not resolved. The CDR3 is made up of 16 amino acids. Germline V CDR1 and CDR2: SEHNR, FQNEAQ (reference sequence). V lost 5 bases and J 6 bases, leaving 21 bases between the germline ends. CDR3 in DNA: TGTGCCAGCAGCATTCGCTTCGGGTCCCGGGTGGATACGCAGTATTTT. Amino acids: CASSIRFGSRVDTQYF.

This chain links TRBV2 with TRBJ2-4; a weak D match, TRBD1 (6 bases). This CDR3 is built from 15 residues. CDR1 is SNHLY and CDR2 is FYNNEI in the germline V gene. V lost 6 bases to trimming and J lost 0 bases, with 12 bases between them. The CDR3 DNA sequence: TGTGCCAGCAGAAAGGGGGTCTTAGCCAAAAACATTCAGTACTTC. Translated, it gives CASRKGVLAKNIQYF.

In this sample, this clonotype turned up many times. This rearrangement joins TRBV29-1 to TRBJ1-4; no firm D call. The CDR3 length is 13 residues. Between the trimmed V and J ends, which lost 3 bases and 7 bases, there was a span of 12 bases. Germline V CDR1 and CDR2: SQVTM, ANQGSEA. This CDR3 reads CSVDQTRGEKLFF. The CDR3 DNA reads as TGCAGCGTTGACCAGACTCGAGGTGAAAAACTGTTTTTT.

This chain connects TRBV4-3 to TRBJ1-2; 10 bases fit TRBD1. This CDR3 contains 14 residues. Germline V lookup: CDR1 LGHNA, CDR2 YSLEER. V trimming: 4 bases; J trimming: 4 bases; junction bases outside the gene matches: 3. The CDR3 region has the DNA TGCGCCAGCAGCCCGGGACAGGGGACCTATGGCTACACCTTC. Translation: CASSPGQGTYGYTF.

This clonotype occurred a few times. The chain carries TRBV7-2 and TRBJ2-1; possible D gene TRBD1, 6 bases. The CDR3 is made up of 15 amino acids. Germline loops: CDR1 SGHTA, CDR2 FQGNSA. The ends were cut back, 5 bases at V and 2 bases at J, with 13 bases in the middle. DNA for the CDR3: TGTGCCAGCAGCCCCCTTGGGGGCGCCTACAATGAGCAGTTCTTC. Encoded protein: CASSPLGGAYNEQFF.

This clonotype was seen ten or more times. This sequence joins TRBV2 and TRBJ2-7, with 8 positions matching TRBD2. Germline values: CDR1 SNHLY, CDR2 FYNNEI. The V segment lost 0 bases and the J segment 2 bases; nucleotides outside the gene matches: 3. This CDR3 contains 15 residues. This chain's CDR3 is CASSEARAGAYEQYF. The CDR3 DNA sequence: TGTGCCAGCAGTGAAGCACGAGCGGGGGCCTACGAGCAGTACTTC. The full variable domain, its missing parts supplied by reference TRBV2 and TRBJ2-7, is EPEVTQTPSHQVTQMGQEVILRCVPISNHLYFYWYRQILGQKVEFLVSFYNNEISEKSEIFDDQFSVERPDGSNFTLKIRSTKLEDSAMYFCASSEARAGAYEQYFGPGTRLTVT.

There are a few counts of this clonotype. The chain is built from TRBV6-4 and TRBJ1-1, with a tentative D call TRBD1 (6 bases). V lost 3 bases and J lost 1, with 6 bases in between. Germline CDR1 and CDR2: MRHNA and SNTAGT. The CDR3 sequence is 13 residues long. CDR3 sequence reads: CASSETGNTEAFF. As DNA, the CDR3 is TGTGCCAGCAGTGAGACAGGGAACACTGAAGCTTTCTTT.

This clonotype appeared many times. V usage is TRBV29-1 and J usage is TRBJ2-1; 7 positions agree with TRBD1. Trimming cost V 7 bases and J 1 base; bases outside gene matches: 10. There are 15 residues in the CDR3. Looked up from germline, CDR1 is SQVTM and CDR2 is ANQGSEA. The CDR3 bases are TGCAGCGCTGTCGGGACAGCAATATCCTACAATGAGCAGTTCTTC. This translates into CSAVGTAISYNEQFF.

This chain joins TRBV5-4 and TRBJ2-7, with 7 bases matching TRBD2. This CDR3 spans 15 amino acids. Germline V lookup: CDR1 SGHNT, CDR2 YYREEE (reference sequence). V was pared by 3 bases and J by 3 bases, with 9 bases of the junction left unmatched. For the CDR3, the DNA is TGTGCCAGCAGCTGGGGGGGATTGCCTGACTACGAGCAGTACTTC. Amino acids: CASSWGGLPDYEQYF.

The CDR3 nucleotides read TGTGCCGTTAGTGATTACCTGGCGAACACTGAAGCTTTCTTT. Translating it yields CAVSDYLANTEAFF. The rearrangement links TRBV19 to TRBJ1-1; no clear D. CDR1 and CDR2 (germline): LNHDA, SQIVND (reference sequence). CDR3 length: 14 amino acids. Trimming pared 11 bases from V and 1 base from J, leaving 17 bases between.

The V gene is TRBV7-9, the J gene TRBJ2-7, with 9 bases that match TRBD1. Trimming took 4 bases from V and 3 from J; bases not matched to a gene: 10. Germline V gene sequence: CDR1 SEHNR, CDR2 FQNEAQ (reference sequence). The CDR3 consists of 16 residues. CDR3 sequence (DNA): TGTGCCAGCAGCTCCAGGACAGGGGCCACCATCTACGAGCAGTACTTC. Residues: CASSSRTGATIYEQYF.

This clonotype was observed a few times. The chain uses TRBV12-3 or TRBV12-4 and TRBJ2-3; perhaps TRBD2 as D (6 bases). V shed 4 bases and J shed 9 bases, with 17 bases lying between them. The length of the CDR3 is 14 residues. The CDR3 DNA reads TGTGCCAGCAGTTCCCAGGACTATTTCAGGACGCAGTATTTT. Encoded protein: CASSSQDYFRTQYF.

The chain is built from TRBV7-9 and TRBJ2-7; maybe TRBD1 (5 bases). Trimming left V 2 bases short and J 0 bases short, with 14 bases between. The CDR3 loop spans 16 amino acids. The germline V gene has CDR1 SEHNR and CDR2 FQNEAQ (reference sequence). The CDR3 loop reads CASSLIVGPSSYEQYF. The CDR3, as DNA: TGTGCCAGCAGCTTAATCGTGGGGCCCAGCTCCTACGAGCAGTACTTC.

The rearrangement uses TRBV7-9 and TRBJ1-2, with D tentatively TRBD1 (5 bases). The CDR3 sequence is 15 residues long. Germline CDR1 SEHNR, CDR2 FQNEAQ (reference sequence). The V end lost 3 bases, the J end lost 4 bases, and 15 bases lay between the germline ends. In DNA form, the CDR3 reads TGTGCCAGCAGCTTGACAGAGAGGACTGTCTATGGCTACACCTTC. Translated: CASSLTERTVYGYTF.

This chain joins TRBV20-1 and TRBJ2-1; possible D gene TRBD1, 6 bases. The V gene's germline CDR1 is DFQATT and CDR2 SNEGSKA (reference sequence). The CDR3 sequence is 13 residues long. Between the trimmed V and J ends, which lost 5 bases and 3 bases, there was a span of 11 bases. In DNA, the CDR3 is TGCAGTGCTCGTGGGGGCCTCTACAATGAGCAGTTCTTC. Translated: CSARGGLYNEQFF.

This clonotype has a handful of counts. This chain connects TRBV5-4 to TRBJ2-4; D possibly uses TRBD1 or TRBD2 (5 bases each). CDR1 is SGHNT, CDR2 YYREEE, per germline (reference sequence). V was clipped by 1 base and J by 6 bases, with 17 bases between them. This CDR3 has 16 amino acids. The CDR3 is CASSLWAGMGRNIQYF. DNA of the CDR3: TGTGCCAGCAGCTTGTGGGCAGGGATGGGACGAAACATTCAGTACTTC. Full variable domain (missing parts from reference TRBV5-4 and TRBJ2-4): ETGVTQSPTHLIKTRGQQVTLRCSSQSGHNTVSWYQQALGQGPQFIFQYYREEENGRGNFPPRFSGLQFPNYSSELNVNALELDDSALYLCASSLWAGMGRNIQYFGAGTRLSVL.

This rearrangement joins TRBV13 to TRBJ2-7, with TRBD1 as a possible D gene (6 bases). Trimming removed 5 bases at V and 0 bases at J, with 11 bases between. The CDR3 is made up of 14 amino acids. The germline gives CDR1 PRHDT, CDR2 FYEKMQ (reference sequence). The CDR3 sequence: CASSDTGNSYEQYF. The CDR3 DNA reads TGTGCCAGCAGCGATACAGGGAACTCCTACGAGCAGTACTTC.

This clonotype occurred a few times. J is TRBJ1-1 and V is TRBV12-3 or TRBV12-4; D unclear. This CDR3 has 15 residues. The V end lost 2 bases, the J end lost 11 bases, and 21 bases lay between the germline ends. CDR3 nucleotides: TGTGCCAGCAGTTTATTCATAAGGACTAGTCCGGAGGCTTTCTTT. It translates to CASSLFIRTSPEAFF.

This clonotype was detected ten times or more. The chain joins TRBV5-1 to TRBJ2-1, with D possibly TRBD2 on 5 matching bases. The CDR3 is 14 amino acids. The germline V gene encodes CDR1 SGHRS and CDR2 YFSETQ. Trimming removed 4 bases from V and 8 bases from J, with 16 bases in between. The CDR3: CASSRFGLRDEQFF. Written as DNA, the CDR3 is TGCGCCAGCAGCCGTTTCGGACTGAGGGATGAGCAGTTCTTC.

In this sample, this clonotype turned up many times. The chain employs TRBV5-1 and TRBJ2-1; D assignment may be TRBD1 or TRBD2 (5 bases each). CDR1 SGHRS and CDR2 YFSETQ come from the germline V gene. There are 12 residues in the CDR3. The V end lost 0 bases, the J end lost 8 bases, and 6 bases lay between the germline ends. For the CDR3, the DNA is TGCGCCAGCAGCTTGGGAGGGGATGAGCAGTTCTTC. Translating gives CASSLGGDEQFF.

This clonotype was observed a few times. The V and J genes are TRBV7-3 and TRBJ2-7, with D perhaps matching TRBD1 (5 bases). The ends were cut back, 4 bases at V and 1 base at J, with 11 bases in the middle. The germline gives CDR1 SGHTA, CDR2 FQGTGA. The length of the CDR3 is 14 residues. This CDR3 is CASSYRTVSYEQYF. Written as DNA, the CDR3 is TGTGCCAGCAGCTACAGGACGGTGTCCTACGAGCAGTACTTC.